This TCR beta chain is drawn from a study of blood T cell repertoires in COVID-19. Study details: Sites in the United States, Italy and Spain provided acute and convalescent COVID-19 samples. PBMCs, B-cell-depleted T cells, or T cells were the source of the cDNA or gDNA that made up the material.

In the original processing: From reference gene primer amplification, estimates of nucleated cell counts were derived. Clones were sequenced by immunoSEQ multiplex PCR, and TCRdb holds only the in-frame ones, with some missing. D and trimming come from the DNA, and the V and J calls and clone size come from that table. The sample has 150,000 to 200,000 clones, roughly nine tenths seen once. The germline gives CDR1 SGHTS, CDR2 YDEGEE. The germline V and J ends were trimmed by 6 bases and 6 bases, with 19 bases remaining between them. The CDR3 length is 15 residues. The J gene is TRBJ2-1, the V gene TRBV5-8; maybe TRBD1 (5 bases). The source material was peripheral blood. The origin of this receptor is a man aged 18 to 29 with acute or convalescent COVID-19. The CDR3 loop is CASTIVVQAINEQFF. DNA of the CDR3: TGTGCCAGCACCATCGTGGTACAGGCCATCAATGAGCAGTTCTTC.